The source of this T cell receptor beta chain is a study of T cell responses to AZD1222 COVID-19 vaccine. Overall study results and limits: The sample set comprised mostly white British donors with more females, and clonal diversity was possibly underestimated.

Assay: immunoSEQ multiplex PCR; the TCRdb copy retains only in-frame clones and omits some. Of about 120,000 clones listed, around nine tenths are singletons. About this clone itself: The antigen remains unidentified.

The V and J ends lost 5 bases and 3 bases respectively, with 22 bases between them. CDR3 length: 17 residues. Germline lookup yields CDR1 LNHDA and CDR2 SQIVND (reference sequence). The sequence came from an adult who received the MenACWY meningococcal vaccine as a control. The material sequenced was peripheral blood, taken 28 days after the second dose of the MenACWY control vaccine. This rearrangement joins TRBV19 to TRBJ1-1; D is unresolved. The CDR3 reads CASSPYPGREGDTEAFF. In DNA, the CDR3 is TGTGCCAGTAGTCCCTACCCCGGGCGGGAAGGTGACACTGAAGCTTTCTTT.